In its sample, the clone carrying this T cell receptor beta chain was seen a few times. TCRdb analysed the RT-PCR reads with MiXCR anew, one entry per CDR3 protein. This sample has fewer than 800,000 distinct CDR3 sequences, with more than 13% found just once. With 1 base removed from V and 14 bases from J, the gap between germline ends came to 11 bases. Germline CDR1 and CDR2: SEHNR and FQNEAQ (reference sequence). The CDR3 is 11 residues long. The material sequenced was memory CD4+ T cells from blood. This clonotype originated in a female donor in good health, serving as a healthy control. The chain is built from TRBV7-9 and TRBJ1-2, with D possibly TRBD1 on 5 matching bases. The CDR3 region is CASSLGGTSTF. The CDR3 DNA sequence: TGTGCCAGCAGCTTAGGGGGGACTTCTACCTTC.